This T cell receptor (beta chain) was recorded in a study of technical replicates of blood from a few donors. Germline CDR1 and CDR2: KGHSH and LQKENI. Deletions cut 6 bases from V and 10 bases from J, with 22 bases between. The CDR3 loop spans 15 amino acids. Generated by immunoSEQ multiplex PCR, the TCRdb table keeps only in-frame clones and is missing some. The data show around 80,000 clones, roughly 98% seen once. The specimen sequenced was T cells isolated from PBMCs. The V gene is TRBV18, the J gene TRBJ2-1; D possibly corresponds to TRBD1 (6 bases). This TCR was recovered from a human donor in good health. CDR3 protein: CASSRTRTETLEQFF. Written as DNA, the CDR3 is TGTGCCAGCTCTCGTACTCGGACAGAGACATTAGAGCAGTTCTTC.